This entry is about one T cell receptor beta chain. This clonotype was seen repeatedly, ten times or more. Its antigen remains unidentified. Per-nucleotide qualities are absent, and no much larger clonotype sits a single base away. TCR beta CDR3 regions were amplified from RNA transcripts for repertoire sequencing. The first round of RT-PCR was done with HTBI primers and the Qiagen OneStep RT-PCR kit, and was followed by a second round of multiplex PCR, then size selection and purification. Libraries were sequenced on an Illumina HiSeq2000 using paired-end 100 bp reads. In the paper's pipeline: SOAPnuke was used to process the reads, throwing out any read that had adapters, had uncalled bases, had a mean Phred below 15, or lacked an exact constant-primer or identifier match. COPE v1.2.5 was used to merge high-quality paired reads. Unique nucleotide sequences were defined as clonotypes and aligned to IMGT TRB V, D and J references using MiTCR v1.1. Analysis was restricted to V-J combinations with a frequency above 0.0001, which covered about 99% of repertoires. A TCR clonal expansion and chaos score per V-J combination was defined as the ratio of F50 clonal expansion to chaos observed in the TCRdist matrix. Welch's t-statistics and random forest were used to reduce the features to about twelve V-J combinations, which were then used as input to a naive Bayes classifier. The similarity between thyroid and blood repertoires was quantified using the Morisita-Horn index. TCRdb itself trimmed the public reads at Q25 with fastp, ran MiXCR and retained productive beta chains. CDR3 protein duplicates are merged, each entry listing the most common genes and DNA. These V and J calls originate from TCRdb's pipeline instead of the authors' own analysis. The sample profile shows more than 40,000 distinct CDR3 sequences; about 50% of them were found once. The ten biggest clones cover under 30% of the sample.

This specimen belongs to a study of Graves' ophthalmopathy and Graves' hyperthyroidism listed by TCRdb under 2018. Study-wide context: Peripheral blood was collected at initial diagnosis, before any treatment. An independent validation cohort comprised 18 hyperthyroidism patients and 15 to 17 patients who later progressed from hyperthyroidism to ophthalmopathy. To explore V-J signatures that distinguish ophthalmopathy from hyperthyroidism, a discovery set of 100 patients was enrolled, made up of 43 with ophthalmopathy and under 65 with stable hyperthyroidism. In more than five hyperthyroidism patients, T-cell repertoires of thyroid tissue and blood were compared. In total, approximately 140 blood samples were TCR-sequenced: roughly 45 ophthalmopathy, over 70 hyperthyroidism and approximately 17 hyperthyroidism-to-ophthalmopathy patients. The study used signatures of the TCR beta repertoire to tell Graves' ophthalmopathy apart from Graves' hyperthyroidism and to predict which patients would progress to ophthalmopathy. Following sample collection, hyperthyroidism patients were given methimazole at a starting dose of 30 mg daily, and ophthalmopathy patients were given high-dose intravenous methylprednisolone. The study at large found these results: In validation, the model predicted ophthalmopathy progression with about 71% sensitivity and 72.22% specificity; some 13 predicted patients were CT-confirmed with GO in a median of approximately 6.5 months. Most expanded thyroid clonotypes with a frequency above 0.001 also appeared in blood, which suggests that blood repertoires may reflect the immune response in the thyroid. Sample size was not predetermined statistically, and investigators were not blinded to group allocation. Ophthalmopathy was separated from stable hyperthyroidism by the 13-signature model with about 88% sensitivity and less than 82% specificity in cross-validation and with 80%/75% in the test set.

Reading from cysteine to phenylalanine, the CDR3 counts 14 amino acids. Of the read, only the CDR3 DNA is kept; its 42 bases are in frame from base 1. V gives up 5 bases and J gives up 4 bases, and the segment between their germline ends measures 12 bases. Per the germline V gene, SGHVS is the CDR1 and FQNEAQ is the CDR2. Ophthalmopathy patients were characterized by moderately to severely active disease, a Clinical Activity Score of at least 3, a NOSPECS grade of at least 4, and a disease duration under 3 months. Anyone with other autoimmune diseases, uncontrolled infections, pregnancy or lactation was excluded from the study. Diagnosis was based on clinical symptoms, serum thyroxine, TRAb, thyroid ultrasound and orbital computed tomography. Using Ficoll-Paque density gradient centrifugation, PBMCs were isolated from 9.5 to 10 ml of fresh peripheral blood. Trizol reagent was used to extract the total RNA, and its quality was then checked on an Agilent 2100 Bioanalyzer.

The V and J genes are TRBV7-8 and TRBJ1-5; D gene: possibly TRBD1, on 6 matching bases. The source of this sequence is an adult man with Graves' ophthalmopathy. The material sequenced was peripheral blood. The CDR3 is CASSRGAGNQPQHF. Read as DNA, the sequence is TGTGCCAGCAGCCGGGGGGCGGGGAATCAGCCCCAGCATTTT.